The clone carrying this TCR beta chain was detected a few times. What it recognizes is unknown. Oncomine TCR Beta short-read sequencing was applied to DNA from cultured CD4+ T cells. TCRdb ran MiXCR on the PCR reads and lists one entry per CDR3 protein. The sample shows 8,000 to 9,500 distinct CDR3 sequences, 60% of them seen only once. The sample is drawn from a study of vaccination and CD4 T cells after COVID-19. Study information: Six male and four female convalescents took part, two of them Hispanic.

Treatment reported: approximately 9-day PBMC culture with coronavirus spike peptide pools or control peptides (ViraFEST assay). CDR3 length: 15 residues. Germline loops: CDR1 SGHVS, CDR2 FQNEAQ. Trimming shortened V by 1 base and J by 4 bases, and 11 bases separated the two germline ends. This TCR was recovered from a human donor with COVID-19. The chain is built from TRBV7-8 and TRBJ1-5; possible D gene TRBD1, 6 bases. This material consisted of cultured CD4+ T cells from blood, taken after SARS-CoV-2 vaccination. CDR3 loop: CASSLVGAVNQPQHF. The CDR3 bases are TGTGCCAGCAGCTTAGTGGGGGCAGTTAATCAGCCCCAGCATTTT.